These T cell receptor beta chains were read from a single sample in a study of blood T cells in healthy people across ages. TCRdb ran MiXCR on the 5' RACE reads and lists one entry per CDR3 protein. The sample lists 1.5 million to 2 million distinct CDR3 sequences; approximately 30% were seen once. The sequenced sample consisted of blood. These receptors all come from a woman between 25 and 40 years old in good health. Each CDR3 is given without its conserved first and last residue.

V,CDR3
TRBV7-9,ASSLEDRVGEQY
TRBV27,ASSFGIAIYNEQF
TRBV5-1,ASSPYDPEGYGYT
TRBV6-2/TRBV6-3,ASNRNAGPYEQY
TRBV20-1,SASRRTSSYEQY
TRBV30,AWSGGGNYYEQY
TRBV20-1,KVGPILNTGELF
TRBV16,ASSQYLEKTTNEKLF
TRBV29-1,SAGTGYNEQY
TRBV12-3/TRBV12-4,ASSWGTSATDTQY
TRBV19,ASSIERNQPQH
TRBV7-2,ASRPGDRVVYNEQY
TRBV5-1,ASSLEGLRGGEQF
TRBV29-1,SVLKMGVSYNEQF
TRBV28,ASSGPFEAF
TRBV2,ASSEREVGYEQY
TRBV6-5,ASSSRHGTGTYEQY
TRBV15,ATSRDGGRTGGRKPQH
TRBV9,ASSPRADYGYT
TRBV7-2,ASSFGRGRTDTQY
TRBV15,ATSRETGGNEKLF
TRBV18,ASSPPVSGAEAF
TRBV2,ASRMERADTQY
TRBV20-1,SARRGISYGYT
TRBV20-1,SAREGTPAF
TRBV6-5,ASRPRQGNNEKLF
TRBV20-1,SAGLTGYEQY
TRBV7-9,ASSLDLNSEAF
TRBV20-1,SARDPGGFTDTQY
TRBV27,ASSMGGRSFYEQY
TRBV12-3/TRBV12-4,ASSPQGANWSTDVEY
TRBV7-9,ASRQTSGRAHRNEQF
TRBV13,ASSLRGAARKETQY
TRBV7-3,ASSQPEVNGEQF
TRBV20-1,SARGKGPEQF
TRBV9,ASSVTQGEQY
TRBV7-3,ASSLSPPDRGVYNEQF
TRBV10-1,ASSSGSFGREQY
TRBV24-1,ATSSGGGTDTQY
TRBV20-1,SASPWGGRSNQPQH
TRBV4-1,ASSQLPDGNTEAF